Listed below are T cell receptor beta chains from one sample, sequenced in a study of breast tumors, draining lymph nodes, adjacent tissues. TCRdb itself ran the multiplex PCR reads through MiXCR, one entry per CDR3 protein. The data contain approximately 280,000 distinct CDR3 sequences, around 31% of them seen just once; the ten biggest clones take up more than 0.95%. Sequenced material: axillary lymph node tissue. The source is a female donor with breast cancer. Some clones in this sample may be carry-over from other donors' samples. The conserved cysteine and the conserved F or W are not part of the CDR3 here. Each record gives: V gene, J gene, CDR3 protein.

v_gene: TRBV9; j_gene: TRBJ2-7; CDR3aa: ASSVQAGVGEQY
v_gene: TRBV3-1; j_gene: TRBJ2-5; CDR3aa: ASSQGSGTQETQY
v_gene: TRBV12-3/TRBV12-4; j_gene: TRBJ2-2; CDR3aa: ASSPNPSYVGELF
v_gene: TRBV10-2; j_gene: TRBJ2-1; CDR3aa: ATPQGWGNEQF
v_gene: TRBV18; j_gene: TRBJ1-5; CDR3aa: ASSPAGLGQPQH
v_gene: TRBV19; j_gene: TRBJ2-1; CDR3aa: ASSFLAGVYNEQL
v_gene: TRBV5-1; j_gene: TRBJ2-2; CDR3aa: ASSFGGRNTGELF
v_gene: TRBV11-3; j_gene: TRBJ2-5; CDR3aa: ASSLRGMVKTQY
v_gene: TRBV12-3/TRBV12-4; j_gene: TRBJ1-2; CDR3aa: AISAQDYGYA
v_gene: TRBV30; j_gene: TRBJ1-4; CDR3aa: AWSPGDEKLF
v_gene: TRBV7-3; j_gene: TRBJ2-3; CDR3aa: ASSPRLAGAADTRY
v_gene: TRBV11-3; j_gene: TRBJ2-3; CDR3aa: ASSFFPGTSGKGFTDTQY
v_gene: TRBV28; j_gene: TRBJ2-5; CDR3aa: ASSLSGYQETQY
v_gene: TRBV4-2; j_gene: TRBJ2-7; CDR3aa: ASSTRQGYEQY
v_gene: TRBV12-3/TRBV12-4; j_gene: TRBJ2-5; CDR3aa: ASSPATSRGRETQY
v_gene: TRBV20-1; j_gene: TRBJ2-1; CDR3aa: SADVGYGGRALDEQF
v_gene: TRBV20-1; j_gene: TRBJ1-6; CDR3aa: SARGEQGVPYNSPLH
v_gene: TRBV24-1; j_gene: TRBJ1-5; CDR3aa: ATSAGITNQPQH
v_gene: TRBV3-1; j_gene: TRBJ2-3; CDR3aa: ASSQVGSVSTGTQY
v_gene: TRBV3-1; j_gene: TRBJ2-7; CDR3aa: ASGYSGRYEQY
v_gene: TRBV25-1; j_gene: TRBJ1-3; CDR3aa: ACSGRGSGNTIY
v_gene: TRBV12-3/TRBV12-4; j_gene: TRBJ2-1; CDR3aa: ASSSQGARYNEQF
v_gene: TRBV25-1; j_gene: TRBJ2-1; CDR3aa: ASSEAGGGGNEQF
v_gene: TRBV4-1; j_gene: TRBJ1-5; CDR3aa: ASSQSAAQPQH
v_gene: TRBV4-1; j_gene: TRBJ2-7; CDR3aa: ASSQKTGFGERAYEQY
v_gene: TRBV29-1; j_gene: TRBJ1-4; CDR3aa: SCLKDRGGEKLF
v_gene: TRBV29-1; j_gene: TRBJ2-2; CDR3aa: GVSDRGRPGELF
v_gene: TRBV24-1; j_gene: TRBJ1-1; CDR3aa: ATSDQGGTEAF
v_gene: TRBV18; j_gene: TRBJ1-2; CDR3aa: ASSPPGGGGYT
v_gene: TRBV4-3; j_gene: TRBJ2-7; CDR3aa: ASSHQTGTHSYEQY
v_gene: TRBV25-1; j_gene: TRBJ1-4; CDR3aa: ASSRGWEKLF
v_gene: TRBV27; j_gene: TRBJ2-6; CDR3aa: ASSSDRVVSGANVLT
v_gene: TRBV19; j_gene: TRBJ2-5; CDR3aa: ASSIWGSTETQY
v_gene: TRBV20-1; j_gene: TRBJ2-1; CDR3aa: SAEAPKAANEQF
v_gene: TRBV7-3; j_gene: TRBJ2-1; CDR3aa: ASSLGAGALHEQF
v_gene: TRBV20-1; j_gene: TRBJ2-5; CDR3aa: SVRGSGDRRY
v_gene: TRBV19; j_gene: TRBJ1-5; CDR3aa: ASSTTQGFNQPQH
v_gene: TRBV24-1; j_gene: TRBJ2-3; CDR3aa: ATSGMGRDGFTDTQY
v_gene: TRBV12-3/TRBV12-4; j_gene: TRBJ2-5; CDR3aa: ASGRLAGELRETQY
v_gene: TRBV20-1; j_gene: TRBJ2-5; CDR3aa: SAIIPSGGEETQY
v_gene: TRBV12-3/TRBV12-4; j_gene: TRBJ2-5; CDR3aa: ASSRSQETQY
v_gene: TRBV28; j_gene: TRBJ1-1; CDR3aa: ASSFPRVGNTEAF
v_gene: TRBV7-2; j_gene: TRBJ2-7; CDR3aa: ASSLGSTTYEQY
v_gene: TRBV15; j_gene: TRBJ2-1; CDR3aa: ATSRGTSPSNEQF
v_gene: TRBV10-2; j_gene: TRBJ1-2; CDR3aa: ASSDMGRSTLHGYT
v_gene: TRBV9; j_gene: TRBJ2-7; CDR3aa: ASSVAYGSYEQY
v_gene: TRBV6-6; j_gene: TRBJ2-7; CDR3aa: ASSHSTYDEQY
v_gene: TRBV3-1; j_gene: TRBJ2-7; CDR3aa: ASRRLAGGPNEQY
v_gene: TRBV2; j_gene: TRBJ2-3; CDR3aa: ASVGGSGVTQY
v_gene: TRBV12-3/TRBV12-4; j_gene: TRBJ2-5; CDR3aa: ASSFAGGETQY
v_gene: TRBV30; j_gene: TRBJ2-2; CDR3aa: AWSVRGTGELF